These 3 T cell receptor beta chains share one sample of origin, sequenced in a study of Graves' ophthalmopathy and Graves' hyperthyroidism. Scientists amplified the TCR beta CDR3 regions from RNA transcripts. HTBI primers primed a first-round RT-PCR, and a second-round multiplex PCR followed. MiXCR was run by TCRdb on the multiplex PCR reads, yielding one entry per CDR3 protein. The sample records about 240,000 distinct CDR3 sequences, around 45% being singletons. The sample taken for sequencing was peripheral blood. These receptors were taken from an adult man with Graves' ophthalmopathy.

This clonotype was seen more than once but under ten times. The chain carries TRBV12-3 or TRBV12-4 and TRBJ2-7; no firm D call. CDR3 size: 13 residues. Trimming took off 6 bases at V and 8 bases at J, with 17 bases between the two ends. Here the CDR3 DNA reads TGTGCCAGCAGCTTGGCCTCGCGAGATAAGCAGTACTTC. Translated: CASSLASRDKQYF.

This clonotype came up many times. CDR3 sequence: CATSREGAPRETQYF. CDR3 DNA sequence: TGTGCCACCAGCAGAGAGGGGGCACCACGGGAGACCCAGTACTTC. The chain carries TRBV15 and TRBJ2-5, with D possibly being TRBD1 (6 bases). Germline V CDR1 and CDR2: LNHNV, YYDKDF (reference sequence). This CDR3 has 15 amino acids. The V gene lost 0 bases and the J gene lost 5 bases, with 13 bases spanning the gap.

The chain couples TRBV15 to TRBJ2-2, with 8 bases identical to TRBD2. The CDR3 spans 15 residues. CDR1 is LNHNV and CDR2 is YYDKDF in the germline V gene (reference sequence). The trim removed 6 bases at V and 6 bases at J, leaving 9 bases unmatched. The CDR3 bases are TGTGCCACCAGTCTTAGCGGGGCGCGCGCCGGGGAGCTGTTTTTT. It yields the protein CATSLSGARAGELFF.